The 5 T cell receptor beta chains listed next were all sequenced from one sample in a study of CD8 T cells in ankylosing spondylitis (dated by TCRdb to the late 2010s). Receptors were amplified or captured by 5' RACE. Sequencing was performed on an Illumina HiSeq 2500. TCRdb trimmed public reads at Q25 via fastp, called clones via MiXCR and kept in-frame beta chains. All rows with the same CDR3 protein become a single entry with the most common DNA and genes. Here the sample has 150,000 to 200,000 distinct CDR3 sequences; 13% occur a single time. Of the sample, 11% is held by the ten largest clones. Sequenced material: blood, either unsorted or a sorted T cell fraction (not recorded which). The receptors here all came from a female donor with ankylosing spondylitis or in good health (not recorded which).

This clonotype was detected many times. The chain carries TRBV3-1 and TRBJ1-1; 9 bases align to TRBD1. This CDR3 comprises 14 residues. V was pared by 4 bases and J by 5 bases, with 5 bases of the junction left unmatched. The germline CDR1 and CDR2 sequences are LGHDT and YNNKEL (reference sequence). The CDR3 DNA reads TGTGCCAGCAGCCCACAGGGGGCATGGACTGAAGCTTTCTTT. Residues: CASSPQGAWTEAFF.

This clonotype showed up many times. The J gene is TRBJ2-1, the V gene TRBV29-1; perhaps TRBD2 as D (5 bases). Germline CDR1 SQVTM, CDR2 ANQGSEA. This CDR3 has 13 residues. The ends were cut back, 4 bases at V and 7 bases at J, with 14 bases in the middle. The CDR3 nucleotides are TGCAGCGTTGCGGGATCTTGGCAGAATGAGCAGTTCTTC. Translated: CSVAGSWQNEQFF.

The table lists this clonotype with many counts. The rearrangement joins TRBV7-2 to TRBJ2-2; unclear D gene. The CDR3 loop spans 14 amino acids. Per germline, CDR1 SGHTA and CDR2 FQGNSA. The V end was cut by 7 bases, the J end by 2 bases, with 11 bases between. The CDR3 loop reads CASIPGPNTGELFF. DNA of the CDR3: TGTGCCAGCATCCCCGGTCCCAACACCGGGGAGCTGTTTTTT.

This clonotype has at least ten counts. This chain uses TRBV27 with TRBJ1-2; no reliable D call. In germline, CDR1 is MNHEY, CDR2 SMNVEV (reference sequence). CDR3 length: 15 amino acids. Trimming left V 0 bases short and J 1 base short, with 9 bases between. This chain's CDR3 is CASSLSSGGNYGYTF. The CDR3 DNA sequence: TGTGCCAGCAGTTTATCGTCCGGCGGTAACTATGGCTACACCTTC.

This rearrangement joins TRBV14 to TRBJ2-7; D may match TRBD1 or TRBD2 (5 bases each). The germline V gene has CDR1 SGHDN and CDR2 FVKESK. This CDR3 spans 14 amino acids. Trimming pared 6 bases from V and 2 bases from J, leaving 14 bases between. In nucleotides, the CDR3 is TGTGCCAGCAGTTCGCTTGGGGGACCCTACGAGCAGTACTTC. It yields the protein CASSSLGGPYEQYF.